This T cell receptor beta chain derives from a study of neurological immune-mediated disorders. The unsorted libraries were prepared from 2 million PBMCs (stored at -80 C). This clonotype was recorded many times. This CDR3 is 14 amino acids long. V was clipped by 0 bases and J by 7 bases, with 13 bases between them. Germline V gives CDR1 MNHEY, CDR2 SMNVEV (reference sequence). TCRdb reprocessed the 5' RACE reads via MiXCR and lists one record per CDR3 protein. This table holds some 66,000 distinct CDR3 sequences, 3% to 4% found once. Sequencing was performed on PBMCs. The receptor's source is a man between 35 and 55 years old with multiple sclerosis. This chain connects TRBV27 to TRBJ2-7, with D tentatively TRBD1 (6 bases). The CDR3 DNA is TGTGCCAGCAGTTTATCCCAGGGGACGGGAGAGCAGTACTTC. The encoded protein is CASSLSQGTGEQYF.